The 31 T cell receptor beta chains presented below share a single source sample, sequenced in a study of blood T cells in healthy people across ages. Through a sample-barcoded 5' primer and a J-beta primer mix, a second PCR was run for 7 to 11 cycles. A single record per CDR3 protein comes from TCRdb applying MiXCR to the 5' RACE reads. Seen here are 1,800,000 or so distinct CDR3 sequences, about 39% observed once, and the top ten hold about 23%. Sequenced: blood. The receptors shown here come from a human donor in good health.

This clonotype has just a few counts. The V and J genes are TRBV29-1 and TRBJ2-1; D possibly corresponds to TRBD2 (6 bases). With 6 bases removed from V and 11 bases from J, the gap between germline ends came to 17 bases. CDR3 length: 12 residues. CDR1 and CDR2 (germline): SQVTM, ANQGSEA. Here the CDR3 DNA reads TGCAGCGTCAGCCCCGGGAGCATACAGCAGTTCTTC. This translates into CSVSPGSIQQFF.

The CDR3 nucleotides read TGTGCCAGCAGCCCTCGACAGTCCTATGGCTACACCTTC. This encodes CASSPRQSYGYTF. The chain couples TRBV11-3 to TRBJ1-2, with a weak D call TRBD1 (5 bases). Per germline, CDR1 SGHNT and CDR2 YENEEA. With 5 bases removed from V and 4 bases from J, the gap between germline ends came to 11 bases. The CDR3 contains 13 residues.

The chain recombines TRBV9 with TRBJ2-7; D possibly corresponds to TRBD1 (6 bases). V was pared by 4 bases and J by 3 bases, with 17 bases between. This CDR3 spans 15 amino acids. The germline CDR1 and CDR2 sequences are SGDLS and YYNGEE. CDR3 protein: CASSPQAGQIYEQYF. The CDR3 nucleotides are TGTGCCAGCAGCCCCCAAGCCGGACAGATCTACGAGCAGTACTTC.

The J gene is TRBJ2-3, the V gene TRBV7-8; D not resolved. V was pared by 1 base and J by 4 bases, with 9 bases between. The germline gives CDR1 SGHVS, CDR2 FQNEAQ. The CDR3 is 14 residues long. The CDR3 region is CASSLEVTADTQYF. The CDR3 nucleotides read TGTGCCAGCAGCTTAGAAGTCACCGCAGATACGCAGTATTTT.

This clonotype turned up a few times. The rearrangement uses TRBV7-9 and TRBJ1-2; the D gene is possibly TRBD1 (6 bases). Germline loops: CDR1 SEHNR, CDR2 FQNEAQ (reference sequence). Between the trimmed V and J ends, which lost 4 bases and 4 bases, there was a span of 13 bases. There are 14 residues in the CDR3. The CDR3 is CASSYTRGPYGYTF. CDR3 DNA: TGTGCCAGCAGCTACACCAGGGGACCCTATGGCTACACCTTC.

V and J are TRBV7-8 and TRBJ2-7; a possible D gene is TRBD2 (5 bases). CDR1 is SGHVS and CDR2 is FQNEAQ in the germline V gene. The CDR3 loop spans 14 amino acids. Trimming took 5 bases from V and 4 from J, leaving 15 bases between them. CDR3 nucleotides: TGTGCCAGCAGCGAAGAGAGGGATTGGTACGAGCAGTACTTC. Its protein is CASSEERDWYEQYF.

This clonotype was found a few times. This sequence joins TRBV5-1 and TRBJ2-7; 9 nucleotides agree with TRBD1. Germline V lookup: CDR1 SGHRS, CDR2 YFSETQ. The length of the CDR3 is 15 residues. Germline trimming cut 0 bases from V and 3 bases from J; bases unmatched to any gene: 4. This CDR3 reads CASSLEGTGYYEQYF. CDR3 DNA: TGCGCCAGCAGCTTGGAAGGGACAGGGTACTACGAGCAGTACTTC.

This clonotype appeared once. The CDR3 loop is CASSSPQRETDTQYF. The CDR3, as DNA: TGTGCCAGCAGTTCCCCACAGCGGGAGACAGATACGCAGTATTTT. The chain recombines TRBV12-3 or TRBV12-4 with TRBJ2-3; 8 bases map to TRBD2. The CDR3 totals 15 residues. With 4 bases clipped from V and 3 bases from J, the junction kept 6 bases outside the gene matches.

The table lists this clonotype with many counts. The chain uses TRBV5-1 and TRBJ2-7, with no clear D. Trimming stripped 4 bases from V and 2 bases from J, with 10 bases between. CDR1 and CDR2 (germline): SGHRS, YFSETQ. The CDR3 is made up of 13 amino acids. CDR3 sequence (DNA): TGCGCCAGCAGCCCCGGACGGACCTACGAGCAGTACTTC. Its protein product is CASSPGRTYEQYF.

The V and J genes are TRBV6-2 or TRBV6-3 and TRBJ1-2; D is undetermined. Germline loops: CDR1 MNHEY, CDR2 SVGEGT. V was shortened by 5 bases and J by 0 bases, with 16 bases between the two germline ends. This CDR3 region has 16 residues. The CDR3 is CASSAPGTGANYGYTF. The CDR3 DNA reads TGTGCCAGCAGTGCCCCGGGTACGGGAGCTAACTATGGCTACACCTTC.

The table lists this clonotype with a few counts. This CDR3 reads CASSSPTGGTYNEQFF. In nucleotides, the CDR3 is TGCGCCAGCAGCTCTCCTACGGGGGGCACATACAATGAGCAGTTCTTC. The chain employs TRBV4-1 and TRBJ2-1; tentatively, D is TRBD2 (7 bases). The germline V and J ends were trimmed by 5 bases and 4 bases, with 18 bases remaining between them. This CDR3 contains 16 residues. The germline V gene has CDR1 MGHRA and CDR2 YSYEKL.

This chain uses TRBV20-1 with TRBJ1-2, with TRBD1 as a possible D gene (5 bases). Germline assignment: CDR1 DFQATT and CDR2 SNEGSKA (reference sequence). This CDR3 has 14 amino acids. Trimming took 5 bases from V and 4 from J, leaving 17 bases between them. CDR3 residues: CSAPLQGASYGYTF. The CDR3 nucleotides are TGCAGTGCTCCTCTTCAGGGCGCGAGCTATGGCTACACCTTC.

This clonotype occurred a few times. The gene calls are TRBV29-1 and TRBJ1-1; D is unresolved. CDR3 length: 13 amino acids. V gave up 2 bases and J gave up 4 bases, with 11 bases separating them. CDR1 SQVTM and CDR2 ANQGSEA come from the germline V gene. The CDR3 nucleotides are TGCAGCGTTGAATCGAGTTTAGGCACTGAAGCTTTCTTT. Protein sequence: CSVESSLGTEAFF.

Many counts were recorded for this clonotype. The rearrangement joins TRBV6-4 to TRBJ2-3; 11 positions match TRBD2. Germline V gene lookup returns CDR1 MRHNA and CDR2 SNTAGT. This CDR3 is built from 16 residues. With V trimmed by 3 bases and J by 6 bases, 8 bases remained unmatched. The CDR3 sequence: CASSEYSGGAADTQYF. CDR3 DNA: TGTGCCAGCAGTGAATATAGCGGGGGGGCTGCGGATACGCAGTATTTT.

This clonotype was picked up a small number of times. This chain connects TRBV4-3 to TRBJ2-3, with 9 bases matching TRBD2. The CDR3 is 17 amino acids. The trim removed 5 bases at V and 2 bases at J, leaving 11 bases unmatched. The V gene's germline CDR1 is LGHNA and CDR2 YSLEER. The CDR3: CASSDGGLAGFTDTQYF. DNA of the CDR3: TGCGCCAGCAGCGACGGTGGGCTAGCGGGATTCACAGATACGCAGTATTTT.

The chain combines TRBV4-1 with TRBJ1-1, with a tentative D call TRBD1 (6 bases). V was pared by 4 bases and J by 1 base, with 13 bases between. Germline values: CDR1 MGHRA, CDR2 YSYEKL. This CDR3 is built from 15 residues. CDR3 DNA: TGCGCCAGCAGCCCCCAACAGGGTAGGAACACTGAAGCTTTCTTT. The encoded protein is CASSPQQGRNTEAFF.

This rearrangement joins TRBV10-3 to TRBJ2-5; the match to TRBD1 covers 8 bases. This CDR3 spans 15 amino acids. Germline V lookup: CDR1 ENHRY, CDR2 SYGVKD. V lost 4 bases and J lost 11; bases outside the gene matches: 15. The CDR3 protein is CAISADRGNYNEQYF. CDR3 DNA: TGTGCCATCAGTGCCGACAGGGGCAATTACAATGAGCAGTACTTC.

This chain joins TRBV6-4 and TRBJ2-1; D is undetermined. Germline CDR1 reads MRHNA; CDR2 reads SNTAGT. Trimming removed 8 bases from V and 9 bases from J, with 17 bases in between. The CDR3 length is 13 residues. CDR3: CASAPEALGEQFF. The CDR3 DNA is TGTGCCAGCGCACCTGAAGCCCTTGGTGAGCAGTTCTTC.

In this sample, this clonotype turned up many times. The chain employs TRBV18 and TRBJ2-3; D gene unclear. The V end was cut by 8 bases, the J end by 1 base, with 10 bases between. Germline loops: CDR1 KGHSH, CDR2 LQKENI. The CDR3 is 13 amino acids. The CDR3, as DNA: TGTGCCAGCAGCCCCCCCGGCACAGATACGCAGTATTTT. This sequence encodes CASSPPGTDTQYF. The full variable domain, rest sourced from reference TRBV18 and TRBJ2-3, is NAGVMQNPRHLVRRRGQEARLRCSPMKGHSHVYWYRQLPEEGLKFMVYLQKENIIDESGMPKERFSAEFPKEGPSILRIQQVVRGDSAAYFCASSPPGTDTQYFGPGTRLTVL.

The chain recombines TRBV7-2 with TRBJ2-5; the match to TRBD2 covers 8 bases. The CDR3 extends over 15 amino acids. The V gene end was trimmed by 2 bases and the J gene end by 2 bases; junction bases not matched to a gene: 4. CDR1 and CDR2 (germline): SGHTA, FQGNSA. The chain's CDR3 is CASSLWAGGQETQYF. CDR3 in DNA: TGTGCCAGCAGCTTATGGGCGGGGGGACAAGAGACCCAGTACTTC.

The J gene is TRBJ2-7, the V gene TRBV28, with D tentatively TRBD2 (6 bases). This CDR3 is built from 13 residues. Trimming cost V 7 bases and J 0 bases, with 10 bases left between them. Germline CDR1 is MDHEN and CDR2 is SYDVKM. CDR3 in amino acids: CASIGLSSYEQYF. The CDR3 DNA sequence: TGTGCCAGCATCGGACTAAGCTCCTACGAGCAGTACTTC.

The chain carries TRBV5-6 and TRBJ2-3; the D gene is possibly TRBD2 (6 bases). The CDR3 totals 16 residues. Germline V gives CDR1 SGHDT, CDR2 YYEEEE. With 4 bases removed from V and 2 bases from J, the gap between germline ends came to 17 bases. The CDR3 here is CASSKRTSFFTDTQYF. Here the CDR3 DNA reads TGTGCCAGCAGCAAACGAACTAGCTTCTTCACAGATACGCAGTATTTT.

The gene calls are TRBV20-1 and TRBJ1-2; D unresolved. Germline V gene lookup returns CDR1 DFQATT and CDR2 SNEGSKA (reference sequence). CDR3 size: 15 residues. Trimming shortened V by 0 bases and J by 4 bases, and 15 bases separated the two germline ends. The CDR3: CSARDNRGVPYGYTF. CDR3 coding DNA: TGCAGTGCTAGAGATAATCGTGGGGTACCCTATGGCTACACCTTC.

The chain combines TRBV6-2 or TRBV6-3 with TRBJ2-1; 10 nucleotides agree with TRBD2. CDR3 length equals 14 residues. V shed 8 bases and J 4 bases; nucleotides not matched to a gene: 5. Germline CDR1 MNHEY, CDR2 SVGEGT. This CDR3 reads CASGTSGVYNEQFF. CDR3 nucleotides: TGTGCCAGCGGTACTAGCGGGGTTTACAATGAGCAGTTCTTC.

The table lists this clonotype with a few counts. The gene calls are TRBV7-3 and TRBJ2-3; D gene uncertain. Germline loops: CDR1 SGHTA, CDR2 FQGTGA. The CDR3 spans 16 residues. Trimming stripped 2 bases from V and 1 base from J, with 13 bases between. In DNA form, the CDR3 reads TGTGCCAGCAGCTTAGGCCGCCGTACAGGCACAGATACGCAGTATTTT. Translation: CASSLGRRTGTDTQYF.

This clonotype was found many times. The chain recombines TRBV6-5 with TRBJ2-5, with D possibly TRBD2 on 7 matching bases. Germline CDR1 MNHEY, CDR2 SVGAGI. CDR3 size: 15 residues. With 0 bases removed from V and 3 bases from J, the gap between germline ends came to 11 bases. In DNA, the CDR3 is TGTGCCAGCAGTTACTCCGGGGGGCTGGAAGAGACCCAGTACTTC. Protein: CASSYSGGLEETQYF.

The chain is built from TRBV6-5 and TRBJ2-2; either TRBD1 or TRBD2 may fit D (5 bases each). CDR1 and CDR2 (germline): MNHEY, SVGAGI. This CDR3 comprises 15 residues. With 6 bases removed from V and 5 bases from J, the gap between germline ends came to 16 bases. This CDR3 is CASRQRGAGTGELFF. The CDR3 DNA reads TGTGCCAGCAGACAGAGAGGGGCAGGGACCGGGGAGCTGTTTTTT.

This clonotype has just a few counts. The rearrangement links TRBV19 to TRBJ2-7; the D is unclear. V lost 6 bases and J 6 bases, leaving 9 bases between the germline ends. Per the germline V gene, CDR1 is LNHDA and CDR2 is SQIVND (reference sequence). The CDR3 consists of 11 residues. Written as DNA, the CDR3 is TGTGCCAGTAGGTCAGATCTCGAGCAGTACTTC. Translated, it gives CASRSDLEQYF.

Only a few counts were recorded for this clonotype. The chain combines TRBV7-2 with TRBJ2-7; TRBD2 matches at 9 bases. The V segment lost 0 bases and the J segment 5 bases; nucleotides outside the gene matches: 5. The V gene's germline CDR1 is SGHTA and CDR2 FQGNSA. The CDR3 totals 15 residues. The CDR3 protein is CASSLATAGGDEQYF. Written as DNA, the CDR3 is TGTGCCAGCAGCTTAGCGACAGCGGGGGGCGACGAGCAGTACTTC.

V is TRBV12-3 or TRBV12-4 and J is TRBJ2-2, with TRBD1 matching over 8 bases. This CDR3 is built from 16 residues. J was trimmed by 4 bases and V by 5 bases; bases with no gene match: 9. The CDR3 sequence: CASSPGQGRSTGELFF. The CDR3 region has the DNA TGTGCCAGCAGTCCAGGACAGGGAAGGAGCACCGGGGAGCTGTTTTTT.

V usage is TRBV3-1 and J usage is TRBJ2-5; TRBD2 matches 11 bases. The J call is uncertain, as TRBJ2-7 better fits the DNA end. Per germline, CDR1 LGHDT and CDR2 YNNKEL (reference sequence). CDR3 length: 15 amino acids. The CDR3 DNA follows: TGTGCCAGCAGCCAAACTAGCGGGGGTCTCGGCGAGCAGTACTTC. This encodes CASSQTSGGLGEQYF.